Below, one T cell receptor (beta chain) is given with its context. What it binds is unknown. Only in-frame clones appear in the TCRdb table, and some are missing; sequencing was by immunoSEQ multiplex PCR. The sample shows 70,000 to 80,000 clones, approximately 90% of them seen only once. V lost 0 bases and J 0 bases, leaving 15 bases between the germline ends. The CDR3 loop spans 17 amino acids. The germline V gene has CDR1 SGDLS and CDR2 YYNGEE. This record comes from a study of OX40 agonist ivuxolimab in advanced cancers. Looking at the study overall: Three partial responders included one hepatocellular carcinoma patient and two cutaneous melanoma patients. Points from the study as a whole: The study found among the lowest clonal expansion in partial responders at 0.1-3.0 mg/kg. The authors also found low normalized T-cell clonal expansion in some nonresponders.

The J gene is TRBJ1-1, the V gene TRBV9; possibly TRBD1 for D (5 bases). The sequencing here drew on CD4+ or CD8+ T cells sorted from blood, taken in a trial of the OX40 agonist ivuxolimab. The TCR originated in an adult with an advanced solid tumor such as melanoma, head and neck, liver or kidney cancer. This CDR3 is CASSVDEGRGVNTEAFF. The CDR3 DNA is TGTGCCAGCAGCGTAGATGAGGGGCGCGGGGTGAACACTGAAGCTTTCTTT. Supplemented by reference TRBV9 and TRBJ1-1, the full variable domain reads DSGVTQTPKHLITATGQRVTLRCSPRSGDLSVYWYQQSLDQGLQFLIQYYNGEERAKGNILERFSAQQFPDLHSELNLSSLELGDSALYFCASSVDEGRGVNTEAFFGQGTRLTVV.